This T cell receptor beta chain was captured by sequencing in a study of early T cells in non-severe SARS-CoV-2 infection. Attached unique molecular identifiers marked individual cDNA molecules. TCRdb analysed the 5' RACE reads with MiXCR anew, one entry per CDR3 protein. The sample shows about 29,000 distinct CDR3 sequences, more than 4% of them seen only once. This CDR3 is built from 17 residues. The germline gives CDR1 DFQATT, CDR2 SNEGSKA (reference sequence). V lost 7 bases to trimming and J lost 0 bases; unmatched junction nucleotides: 15. Whole-study findings and limits: Private and CD4 specificities were missed by VDJdb matching, which favored anti-spike CD8 responses.

This clonotype appeared many times. Its antigen is still unknown. The sample consisted of whole blood. The chain links TRBV20-1 to TRBJ2-3, with 8 bases aligning to TRBD2. The origin of this receptor is an adult who was a healthcare worker with PCR-confirmed SARS-CoV-2 infection or an uninfected control (not recorded which). CDR3 sequence (DNA): TGCAGTGTCACTTCAGCGGGAGAACCGGGTAGCACAGATACGCAGTATTTT. Protein product: CSVTSAGEPGSTDTQYF.